This TCR beta chain was documented in a study of T cell responses to AZD1222 COVID-19 vaccine. Some clones are missing from TCRdb's copy, which holds only in-frame ones; the method was immunoSEQ multiplex PCR. This sample has around 150,000 clones, with around 88% found just once. This clone has a single count. Its antigen is unidentified. The CDR3 loop spans 13 amino acids. The V gene's germline CDR1 is SGHNT and CDR2 YYREEE (reference sequence). V was shortened by 1 base and J by 4 bases, with 6 bases between the two germline ends. Findings and limits, study-wide: Epitopes outside B.1.351 and B.1.1.7 mutated regions reportedly drew nearly half of spike TCRs. Mostly white British, mostly female donors; authors suggested clonal diversity may be underestimated.

The source material was peripheral blood, sampled on day 0 of AZD1222 vaccination. This receptor was obtained from an adult in good health. The chain links TRBV5-4 to TRBJ2-1; D is unresolved. The CDR3 region is CASSLTDYNEQFF. DNA for the CDR3: TGTGCCAGCAGCTTGACAGATTACAATGAGCAGTTCTTC. Full variable domain (outside the CDR3, taken from reference TRBV5-4 and TRBJ2-1): ETGVTQSPTHLIKTRGQQVTLRCSSQSGHNTVSWYQQALGQGPQFIFQYYREEENGRGNFPPRFSGLQFPNYSSELNVNALELDDSALYLCASSLTDYNEQFFGPGTRLTVL.